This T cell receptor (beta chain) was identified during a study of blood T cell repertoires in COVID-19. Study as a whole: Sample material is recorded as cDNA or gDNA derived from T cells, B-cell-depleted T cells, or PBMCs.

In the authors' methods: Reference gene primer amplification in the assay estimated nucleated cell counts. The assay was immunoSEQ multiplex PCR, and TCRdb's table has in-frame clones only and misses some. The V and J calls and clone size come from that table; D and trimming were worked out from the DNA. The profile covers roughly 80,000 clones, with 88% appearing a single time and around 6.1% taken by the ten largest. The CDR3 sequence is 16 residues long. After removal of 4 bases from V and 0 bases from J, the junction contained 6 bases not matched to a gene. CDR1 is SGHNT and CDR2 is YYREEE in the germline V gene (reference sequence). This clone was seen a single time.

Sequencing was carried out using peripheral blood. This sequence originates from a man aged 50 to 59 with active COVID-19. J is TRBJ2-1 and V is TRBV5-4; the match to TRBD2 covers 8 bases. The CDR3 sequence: CASSTKRESSYNEQFF. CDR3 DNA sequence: TGTGCCAGCAGCACCAAGCGGGAGAGCTCCTACAATGAGCAGTTCTTC.